This T cell receptor beta chain emerged from a study of technical replicates of blood from several donors (dated by TCRdb to the late 2010s). Receptor libraries were prepared by the immunoSEQ multiplex PCR assay. In its TCRdb copy, this immuneACCESS table keeps in-frame sequences only and misses some clones. Where compared with another copy, unresolved V genes explain less than half of these, and the others have no known cause. The sample contains 15,000 to 20,000 clones, around nine tenths of them found a single time. More than 9% of the sample lies in the top ten. At the junction V is shortened by 7 bases and J by 2 bases; bases outside the gene matches: 8. Inclusive of the bounding cysteine and phenylalanine, the CDR3 is 14 residues long. The retained sequence is limited to the CDR3, 42 bases, with the frame set at the first base. The germline V gene supplies CDR1 SNHLY and CDR2 FYNNEI. Remarks on this clone: The clone's antigen remains unknown. No much larger clone exists at a distance of one base, and base qualities are not known.

This chain joins TRBV2 to TRBJ2-7, and 7 bases in between align with TRBD2. This TCR was recovered from a human donor in good health. Input material: PBMCs. The DNA sequence is as follows: TGTGCCAGCAATAGAGGGAGGGAACCCTACGAGCAGTACTTC. This translates into CASNRGREPYEQYF.